These T cell receptor beta chains were read from a single sample in a study of PD-L1 blockade in urothelial cancer. TCRdb's table, derived via immunoSEQ multiplex PCR, lists solely in-frame clones and lacks some. The sample has tens of thousands of clones; about 90% are singletons. The source material was PBMCs, sampled around atezolizumab (anti-PD-L1) treatment. These receptors were obtained from a woman in her 70s with urothelial cancer. The CDR3 runs from the conserved cysteine through the conserved F or W. D genes are given only for firm matches. Not all rows give a size; the values are once, few, many and, for expanded clones, a class.

v_gene	j_gene	abundance	d_gene	CDR3aa	CDR3nt
TRBV27	TRBJ2-7	-	TRBD1	CASSTMDRGWSSEQYF	TGTGCCAGCAGCACGATGGACAGGGGGTGGTCTAGCGAGCAGTACTTC
TRBV6-5	TRBJ2-7	-	-	CASSWSGRDSYEQYF	TGTGCCAGCAGTTGGTCTGGGAGAGACTCCTACGAGCAGTACTTC
TRBV7-2	TRBJ2-3	-	TRBD2	CASSPPVRGGRGNTQYF	TGTGCCAGCAGCCCCCCGGTCCGGGGGGGCCGCGGGAATACGCAGTATTTT
TRBV4-1	TRBJ1-4	-	TRBD1	CASSPPGQLNEKLFF	TGCGCCAGCAGCCCACCGGGACAGCTAAATGAAAAACTGTTTTTT
TRBV2	TRBJ1-5	-	TRBD1	CASSLQGGNQPQHF	TGTGCCAGCAGTTTACAGGGGGGCAATCAGCCCCAGCATTTT
TRBV5-6	TRBJ2-1	-	TRBD2	CASSYLGTSGYNEQFF	TGTGCCAGCAGCTATTTGGGGACTAGCGGGTACAATGAGCAGTTCTTC
TRBV6-6	TRBJ2-3	-	-	CASSYTRSGGTDTQYF	TGTGCCAGCAGTTACACCCGTAGCGGAGGCACAGATACGCAGTATTTT
TRBV5-1	TRBJ2-7	-	-	CASSPLPGWEQYF	TGCGCCAGCAGCCCCCTTCCCGGTTGGGAGCAGTACTTC
TRBV6-5	TRBJ1-1	few	-	CASSYKSGNTEAFF	TGTGCCAGCAGTTATAAGTCAGGGAACACTGAAGCTTTCTTT
TRBV6-1	TRBJ1-2	-	-	CASSFSAGPYGYTF	TGTGCCAGCAGTTTTTCGGCGGGGCCCTATGGCTACACCTTC
TRBV19	TRBJ1-1	once	TRBD1	CASSIGTGPMNTEAFF	TGTGCCAGTAGTATAGGGACAGGGCCTATGAACACTGAAGCTTTCTTT
TRBV9	TRBJ2-2	-	-	CASSPEGNTGELFF	TGTGCCAGCAGCCCAGAGGGTAACACCGGGGAGCTGTTTTTT
TRBV28	TRBJ2-5	-	TRBD1	CASSRDRALETQYF	TGTGCCAGCAGCCGCGACAGGGCCCTAGAGACCCAGTACTTC
TRBV2	TRBJ2-2	-	TRBD2	CASRPLAGAPGELFF	TGTGCCAGCAGGCCCCTAGCGGGAGCACCCGGGGAGCTGTTTTTT
TRBV29-1	TRBJ2-7	-	-	CSVQASTYEQYF	TGCAGCGTCCAGGCTTCAACCTACGAGCAGTACTTC
TRBV6-1	TRBJ2-7	-	-	CASSEGVGGGPYEQYF	TGTGCCAGCAGTGAAGGGGTAGGAGGAGGCCCCTACGAGCAGTACTTC
TRBV6-1	TRBJ2-7	-	TRBD1	CASSRQGVDEGEQYF	TGTGCCAGCAGTCGACAGGGCGTCGACGAGGGCGAGCAGTACTTC
TRBV18	TRBJ2-7	few	TRBD1	CASSPQQGAAYEQYF	TGTGCCAGCTCACCCCAACAGGGGGCGGCCTACGAGCAGTACTTC
TRBV5-4	TRBJ2-2	few	-	CASGGSQNTGELFF	TGTGCCTCCGGCGGGTCGCAGAACACCGGGGAGCTGTTTTTT
TRBV9	TRBJ1-1	few	-	CASSLSGGTEAFF	TGTGCCAGCAGTCTCTCGGGAGGAACTGAAGCTTTCTTT
TRBV28	TRBJ2-2	-	TRBD2	CASSFLAGAAGELFF	TGTGCCAGCAGTTTCCTAGCGGGAGCAGCCGGGGAGCTGTTTTTT
TRBV18	TRBJ1-2	-	-	CASSPPSQGSGGYGYTF	TGTGCCAGCTCACCACCGTCCCAGGGGAGTGGGGGCTATGGCTACACCTTC
TRBV9	TRBJ2-3	once	TRBD2	CASSVGTSGSDTQYF	TGTGCCAGCAGCGTCGGGACTAGCGGGAGTGATACGCAGTATTTT
TRBV30	TRBJ1-1	-	-	CAWWRMNTEAFF	TGTGCCTGGTGGCGGATGAACACTGAAGCTTTCTTT
TRBV5-1	TRBJ1-1	few	TRBD1	CASSLQGGVTEAFF	TGCGCCAGCAGCTTACAGGGGGGGGTCACTGAAGCTTTCTTT
TRBV11-2	TRBJ2-7	-	TRBD1	CASSLGTGTGSNPQYF	TGTGCCAGCAGCTTAGGGACCGGGACAGGGAGTAATCCGCAGTACTTC
TRBV2	TRBJ1-1	-	TRBD1	CASSAGQPLNTEAFF	TGTGCCAGCAGTGCGGGACAGCCATTGAACACTGAAGCTTTCTTT
TRBV27	TRBJ2-7	-	TRBD1	CASSRGQGQASSYEQYF	TGTGCCAGCAGTCGGGGTCAGGGACAGGCGAGCTCCTACGAGCAGTACTTC
TRBV19	TRBJ2-3	-	-	CASRASTDTQYF	TGTGCCAGCAGGGCTAGCACAGATACGCAGTATTTT
TRBV5-4	TRBJ2-2	-	TRBD1	CASSLGGAFGGELFF	TGTGCCAGCAGCTTAGGGGGCGCCTTCGGCGGGGAGCTGTTTTTT
TRBV5-4	TRBJ1-2	-	TRBD1	CASSPGQGSGYTF	TGTGCCAGCAGCCCGGGACAGGGGAGTGGCTACACCTTC
TRBV5-3	TRBJ1-5	few	TRBD1	CARSPGTGGKCNQPQHF	TGTGCCAGAAGCCCCGGGACAGGGGGCAAGTGCAATCAGCCCCAGCATTTT
TRBV6-5	TRBJ1-2	-	TRBD1	CASSLDRVPNYGYTF	TGTGCCAGCAGTTTGGACAGGGTGCCGAACTATGGCTACACCTTC
TRBV28	TRBJ2-7	-	TRBD1	CASRYGQGITYEQYF	TGTGCCAGCAGATATGGACAGGGGATCACCTACGAGCAGTACTTC
TRBV19	TRBJ2-3	-	-	CASSIGQGGDTQYF	TGTGCCAGTAGTATAGGACAGGGAGGCGATACGCAGTATTTT
TRBV28	TRBJ2-7	-	-	CASSFLRDWNEQYF	TGTGCCAGCAGTTTCCTCCGGGACTGGAACGAGCAGTACTTC
TRBV28	TRBJ1-5	-	-	CASSLSILGASNQPQHF	TGTGCCAGCAGTTTGAGTATCTTGGGGGCGAGCAATCAGCCCCAGCATTTT
TRBV13	TRBJ2-7	-	TRBD1	CASSPRWDRGYEQYF	TGTGCCAGCAGCCCGAGATGGGACAGAGGGTACGAGCAGTACTTC
TRBV6-5	TRBJ2-1	-	-	CASSPFLYNEQFF	TGTGCCAGCAGCCCATTCCTATACAATGAGCAGTTCTTC
TRBV5-8	TRBJ1-1	-	TRBD1	CASSHPTGANTEAFF	TGTGCCAGCAGCCACCCGACAGGGGCGAACACTGAAGCTTTCTTT
TRBV19	TRBJ2-7	-	TRBD1	CASRGTAASYEQYF	TGTGCCAGTAGAGGGACAGCAGCCTCCTACGAGCAGTACTTC
TRBV28	TRBJ2-1	-	TRBD2	CASSRAGARYNEQFF	TGTGCCAGCAGCCGAGCGGGGGCGCGGTACAATGAGCAGTTCTTC
TRBV19	TRBJ1-1	-	TRBD1	CASSTGTGGLGNTEAFF	TGTGCCAGTAGTACCGGGACAGGGGGTCTTGGGAACACTGAAGCTTTCTTT
TRBV30	TRBJ1-3	-	-	CAWGSSGNTIYF	TGTGCCTGGGGCAGCTCTGGAAACACCATATATTTT
TRBV18	TRBJ1-2	-	TRBD1	CASSPSRDRGMGYYGYTF	TGTGCCAGCTCACCGTCGAGGGACAGGGGAATGGGGTACTATGGCTACACCTTC
TRBV2	TRBJ2-3	-	-	CASSPLETDTQYF	TGTGCCAGCAGTCCTCTGGAGACAGATACGCAGTATTTT
TRBV7-8	TRBJ1-4	-	-	CASSSTGIPEKLFF	TGTGCCAGCAGCTCAACAGGGATACCCGAAAAACTGTTTTTT
TRBV6-6	TRBJ1-5	-	TRBD1	CASSYEGTGNNQPQHF	TGTGCCAGCAGTTACGAAGGGACAGGGAACAATCAGCCCCAGCATTTT
TRBV5-1	TRBJ2-1	-	-	CASSLGRLAFNEQFF	TGCGCCAGCAGCTTGGGCAGATTAGCTTTCAATGAGCAGTTCTTC